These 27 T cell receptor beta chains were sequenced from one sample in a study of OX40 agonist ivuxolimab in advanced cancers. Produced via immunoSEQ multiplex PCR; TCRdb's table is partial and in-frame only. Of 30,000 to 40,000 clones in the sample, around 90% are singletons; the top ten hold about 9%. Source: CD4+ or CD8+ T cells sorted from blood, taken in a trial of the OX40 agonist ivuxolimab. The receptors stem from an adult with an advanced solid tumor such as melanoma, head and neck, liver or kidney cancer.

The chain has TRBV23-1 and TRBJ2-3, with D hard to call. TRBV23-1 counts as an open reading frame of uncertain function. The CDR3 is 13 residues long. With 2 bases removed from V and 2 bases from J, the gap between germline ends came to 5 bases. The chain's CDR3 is CASSQPYTDTQYF. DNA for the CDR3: TGCGCCAGCAGTCAACCATACACAGATACGCAGTATTTT.

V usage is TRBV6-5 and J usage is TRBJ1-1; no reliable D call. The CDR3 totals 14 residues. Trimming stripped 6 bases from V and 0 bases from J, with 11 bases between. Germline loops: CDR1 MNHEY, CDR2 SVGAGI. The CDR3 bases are TGTGCCAGCAGCTCCGACGGGCTGAACACTGAAGCTTTCTTT. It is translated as CASSSDGLNTEAFF.

The CDR3 DNA reads TGTGCCAGCTCCCGAAGGGACAGGGCCTTGCAAGAGACCCAGTACTTC. Protein product: CASSRRDRALQETQYF. The rearrangement uses TRBV18 and TRBJ2-5; 9 nucleotides match TRBD1. V lost 6 bases and J lost 2; bases outside the gene matches: 10. This CDR3 contains 16 residues. Germline CDR1 and CDR2: KGHSH and LQKENI.

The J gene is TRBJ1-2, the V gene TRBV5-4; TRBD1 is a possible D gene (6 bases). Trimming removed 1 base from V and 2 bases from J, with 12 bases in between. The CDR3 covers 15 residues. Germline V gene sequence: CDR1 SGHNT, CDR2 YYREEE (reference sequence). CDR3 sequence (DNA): TGTGCCAGCAGCTTGCGGGACACCCTAAACTATGGCTACACCTTC. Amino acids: CASSLRDTLNYGYTF.

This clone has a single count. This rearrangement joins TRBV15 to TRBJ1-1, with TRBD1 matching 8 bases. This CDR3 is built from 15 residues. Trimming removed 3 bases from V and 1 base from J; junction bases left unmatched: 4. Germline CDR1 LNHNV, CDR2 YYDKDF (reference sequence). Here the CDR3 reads CATSRAGQGNTEAFF. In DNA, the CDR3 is TGTGCCACCAGCAGGGCCGGACAGGGGAACACTGAAGCTTTCTTT. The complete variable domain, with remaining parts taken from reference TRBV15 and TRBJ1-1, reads DAMVIQNPRYQVTQFGKPVTLSCSQTLNHNVMYWYQQKSSQAPKLLFHYYDKDFNNEADTPDNFQSRRPNTSFCFLDIRSPGLGDTAMYLCATSRAGQGNTEAFFGQGTRLTVV.

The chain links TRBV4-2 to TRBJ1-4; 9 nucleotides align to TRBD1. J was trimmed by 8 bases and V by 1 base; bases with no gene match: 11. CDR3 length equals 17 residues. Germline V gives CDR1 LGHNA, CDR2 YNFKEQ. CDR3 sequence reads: CASSQGPNRGQNEKLFF. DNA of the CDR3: TGTGCCAGCAGCCAAGGACCCAACAGGGGGCAAAACGAAAAACTGTTTTTT.

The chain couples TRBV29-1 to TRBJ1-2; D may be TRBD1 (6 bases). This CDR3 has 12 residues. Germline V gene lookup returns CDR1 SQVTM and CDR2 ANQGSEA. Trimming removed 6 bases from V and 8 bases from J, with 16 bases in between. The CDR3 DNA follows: TGCAGCGTCCTGGGGGGCCGGGGCGGCTACACCTTC. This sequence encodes CSVLGGRGGYTF.

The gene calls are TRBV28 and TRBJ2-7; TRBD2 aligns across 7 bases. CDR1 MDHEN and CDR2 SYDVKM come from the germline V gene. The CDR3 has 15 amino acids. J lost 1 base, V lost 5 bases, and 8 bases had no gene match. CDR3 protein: CASSKSGIGSYEQYF. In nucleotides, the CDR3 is TGTGCCAGCAGTAAAAGCGGGATTGGATCCTACGAGCAGTACTTC.

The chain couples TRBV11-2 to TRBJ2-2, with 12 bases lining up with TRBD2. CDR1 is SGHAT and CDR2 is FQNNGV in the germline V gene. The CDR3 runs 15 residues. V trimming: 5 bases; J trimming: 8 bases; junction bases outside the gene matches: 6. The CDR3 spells CASSPGLAGWGELFF. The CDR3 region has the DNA TGTGCCAGCAGCCCGGGACTAGCGGGTTGGGGGGAGCTGTTTTTT. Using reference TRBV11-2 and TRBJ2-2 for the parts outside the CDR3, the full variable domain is EAGVAQSPRYKIIEKRQSVAFWCNPISGHATLYWYQQILGQGPKLLIQFQNNGVVDDSQLPKDRFSAERLKGVDSTLKIQPAKLEDSAVYLCASSPGLAGWGELFFGEGSRLTVL.

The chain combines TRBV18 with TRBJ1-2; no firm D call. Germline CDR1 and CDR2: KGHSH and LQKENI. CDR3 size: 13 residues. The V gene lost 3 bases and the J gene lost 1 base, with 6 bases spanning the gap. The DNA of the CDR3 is TGTGCCAGCTCACCGACCGATAACTATGGCTACACCTTC. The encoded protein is CASSPTDNYGYTF.

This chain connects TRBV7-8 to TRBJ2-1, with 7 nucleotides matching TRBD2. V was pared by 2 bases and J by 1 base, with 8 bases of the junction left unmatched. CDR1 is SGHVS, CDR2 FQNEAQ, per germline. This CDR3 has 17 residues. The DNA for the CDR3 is TGTGCCAGCAGCTTACCCCCCCTAGCGGCGTCCTACAATGAGCAGTTCTTC. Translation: CASSLPPLAASYNEQFF.

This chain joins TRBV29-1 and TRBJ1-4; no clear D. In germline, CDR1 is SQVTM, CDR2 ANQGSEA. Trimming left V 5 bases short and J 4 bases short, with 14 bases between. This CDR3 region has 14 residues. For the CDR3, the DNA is TGCAGCGTTCGGACCGAGAGATTTAATGAAAAACTGTTTTTT. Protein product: CSVRTERFNEKLFF. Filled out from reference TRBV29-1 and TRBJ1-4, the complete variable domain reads SAVISQKPSRDICQRGTSLTIQCQVDSQVTMMFWYRQQPGQSLTLIATANQGSEATYESGFVIDKFPISRPNLTFSTLTVSNMSPEDSSIYLCSVRTERFNEKLFFGSGTQLSVL.

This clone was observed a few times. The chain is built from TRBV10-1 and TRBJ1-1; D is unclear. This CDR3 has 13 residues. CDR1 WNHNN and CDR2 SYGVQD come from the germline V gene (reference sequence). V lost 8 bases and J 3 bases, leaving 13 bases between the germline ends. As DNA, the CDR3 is TGCGCCAGCCGCGTGGGGAGGGACACTGAAGCTTTCTTT. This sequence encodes CASRVGRDTEAFF.

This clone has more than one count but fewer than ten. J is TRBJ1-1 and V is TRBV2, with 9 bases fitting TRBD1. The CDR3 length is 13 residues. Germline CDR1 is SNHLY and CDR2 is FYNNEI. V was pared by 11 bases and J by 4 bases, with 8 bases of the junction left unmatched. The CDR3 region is CAPGGQGGTEAFF. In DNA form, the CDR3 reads TGTGCCCCTGGGGGACAGGGTGGCACTGAAGCTTTCTTT.

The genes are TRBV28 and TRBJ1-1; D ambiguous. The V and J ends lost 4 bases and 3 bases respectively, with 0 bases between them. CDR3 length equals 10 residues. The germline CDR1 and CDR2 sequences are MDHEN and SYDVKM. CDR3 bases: TGTGCCAGCAGTTACACTGAAGCTTTCTTT. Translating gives CASSYTEAFF. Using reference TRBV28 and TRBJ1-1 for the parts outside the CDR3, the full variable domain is DVKVTQSSRYLVKRTGEKVFLECVQDMDHENMFWYRQDPGLGLRLIYFSYDVKMKEKGDIPEGYSVSREKKERFSLILESASTNQTSMYLCASSYTEAFFGQGTRLTVV.

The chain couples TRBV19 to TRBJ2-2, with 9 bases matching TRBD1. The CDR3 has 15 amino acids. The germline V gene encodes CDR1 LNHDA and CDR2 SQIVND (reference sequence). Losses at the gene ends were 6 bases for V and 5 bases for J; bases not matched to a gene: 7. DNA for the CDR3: TGTGCCAGTAGCCTACGGGACAGGGAGACCGGGGAGCTGTTTTTT. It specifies CASSLRDRETGELFF. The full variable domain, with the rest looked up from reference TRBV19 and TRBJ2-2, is DGGITQSPKYLFRKEGQNVTLSCEQNLNHDAMYWYRQDPGQGLRLIYYSQIVNDFQKGDIAEGYSVSREKKESFPLTVTSAQKNPTAFYLCASSLRDRETGELFFGEGSRLTVL.

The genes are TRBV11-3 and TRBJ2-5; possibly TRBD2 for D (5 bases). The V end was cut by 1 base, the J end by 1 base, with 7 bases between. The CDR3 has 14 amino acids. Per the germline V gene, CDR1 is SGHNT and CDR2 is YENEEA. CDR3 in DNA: TGTGCCAGCAGCTTAGGCCTAGCCCAAGAGACCCAGTACTTC. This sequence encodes CASSLGLAQETQYF. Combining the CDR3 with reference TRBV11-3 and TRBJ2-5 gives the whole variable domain EAGVVQSPRYKIIEKKQPVAFWCNPISGHNTLYWYLQNLGQGPELLIRYENEEAVDDSQLPKDRFSAERLKGVDSTLKIQPAELGDSAVYLCASSLGLAQETQYFGPGTRLLVL.

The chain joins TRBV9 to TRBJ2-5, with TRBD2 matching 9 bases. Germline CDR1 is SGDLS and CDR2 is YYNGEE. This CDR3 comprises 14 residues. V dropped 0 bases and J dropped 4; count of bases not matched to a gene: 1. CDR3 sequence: CASSVEAGGETQYF. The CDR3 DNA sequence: TGTGCCAGCAGCGTAGAAGCGGGAGGAGAGACCCAGTACTTC.

In DNA form, the CDR3 reads TGTGCCAGCAGCAGGACAGAAGAGACCCAGTACTTC. This translates into CASSRTEETQYF. The gene calls are TRBV7-9 and TRBJ2-5; possible D gene TRBD1, 6 bases. The CDR3 runs to 12 residues. The V and J ends lost 5 bases and 3 bases respectively, with 7 bases between them. The germline CDR1 and CDR2 sequences are SEHNR and FQNEAQ (reference sequence).

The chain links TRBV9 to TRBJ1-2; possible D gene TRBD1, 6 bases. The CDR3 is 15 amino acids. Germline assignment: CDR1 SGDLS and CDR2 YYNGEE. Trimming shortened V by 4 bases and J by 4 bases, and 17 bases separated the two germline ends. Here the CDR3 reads CASSSPRGEVYGYTF. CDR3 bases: TGTGCCAGCAGCTCCCCCAGGGGAGAGGTCTATGGCTACACCTTC.

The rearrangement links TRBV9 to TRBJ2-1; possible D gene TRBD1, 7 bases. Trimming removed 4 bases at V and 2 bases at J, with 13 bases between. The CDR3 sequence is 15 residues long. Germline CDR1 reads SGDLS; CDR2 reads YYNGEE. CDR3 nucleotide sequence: TGTGCCAGCAGCTCCGGAGGGGGCGCCTACAATGAGCAGTTCTTC. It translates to CASSSGGGAYNEQFF.

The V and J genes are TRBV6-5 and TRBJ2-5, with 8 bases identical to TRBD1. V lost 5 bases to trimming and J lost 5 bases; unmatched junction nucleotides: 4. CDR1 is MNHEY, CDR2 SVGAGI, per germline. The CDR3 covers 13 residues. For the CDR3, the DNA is TGTGCCAGCAGTCTCAGGGGGCGGGAGACCCAGTACTTC. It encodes CASSLRGRETQYF.

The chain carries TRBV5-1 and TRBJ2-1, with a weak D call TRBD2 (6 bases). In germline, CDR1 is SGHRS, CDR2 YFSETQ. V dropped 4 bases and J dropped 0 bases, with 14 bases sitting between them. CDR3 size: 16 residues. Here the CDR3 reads CASSPPLANSYNEQFF. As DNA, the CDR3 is TGCGCCAGCAGCCCGCCTCTAGCGAACTCCTACAATGAGCAGTTCTTC.

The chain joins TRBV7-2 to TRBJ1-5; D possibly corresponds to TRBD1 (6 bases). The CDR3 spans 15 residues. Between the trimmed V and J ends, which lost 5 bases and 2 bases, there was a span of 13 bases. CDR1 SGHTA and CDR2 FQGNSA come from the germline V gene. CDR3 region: CASSKGGFGNQPQHF. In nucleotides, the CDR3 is TGTGCCAGCAGCAAAGGGGGGTTTGGCAATCAGCCCCAGCATTTT. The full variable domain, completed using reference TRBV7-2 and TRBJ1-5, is GAGVSQSPSNKVTEKGKDVELRCDPISGHTALYWYRQSLGQGLEFLIYFQGNSAPDKSGLPSDRFSAERTGGSVSTLTIQRTQQEDSAVYLCASSKGGFGNQPQHFGDGTRLSIL.

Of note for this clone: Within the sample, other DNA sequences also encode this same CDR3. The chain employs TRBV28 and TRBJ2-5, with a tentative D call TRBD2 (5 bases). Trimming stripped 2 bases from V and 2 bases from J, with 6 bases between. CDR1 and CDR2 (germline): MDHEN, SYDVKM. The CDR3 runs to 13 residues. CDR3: CASSLGRQETQYF. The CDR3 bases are TGTGCCAGCAGTTTAGGGAGACAAGAGACCCAGTACTTC.

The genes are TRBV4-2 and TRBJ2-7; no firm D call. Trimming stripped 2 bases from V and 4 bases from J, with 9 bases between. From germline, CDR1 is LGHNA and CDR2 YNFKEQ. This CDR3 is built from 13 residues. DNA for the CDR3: TGTGCCAGCAGCCAACGAGACTTTTACGAGCAGTACTTC. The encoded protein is CASSQRDFYEQYF.

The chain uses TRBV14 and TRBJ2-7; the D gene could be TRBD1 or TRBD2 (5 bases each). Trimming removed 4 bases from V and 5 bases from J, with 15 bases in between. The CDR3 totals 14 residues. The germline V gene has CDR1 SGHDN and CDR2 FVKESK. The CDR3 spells CASSLGPLMDEQYF. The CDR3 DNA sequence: TGTGCCAGCAGCCTGGGACCCCTCATGGACGAGCAGTACTTC.